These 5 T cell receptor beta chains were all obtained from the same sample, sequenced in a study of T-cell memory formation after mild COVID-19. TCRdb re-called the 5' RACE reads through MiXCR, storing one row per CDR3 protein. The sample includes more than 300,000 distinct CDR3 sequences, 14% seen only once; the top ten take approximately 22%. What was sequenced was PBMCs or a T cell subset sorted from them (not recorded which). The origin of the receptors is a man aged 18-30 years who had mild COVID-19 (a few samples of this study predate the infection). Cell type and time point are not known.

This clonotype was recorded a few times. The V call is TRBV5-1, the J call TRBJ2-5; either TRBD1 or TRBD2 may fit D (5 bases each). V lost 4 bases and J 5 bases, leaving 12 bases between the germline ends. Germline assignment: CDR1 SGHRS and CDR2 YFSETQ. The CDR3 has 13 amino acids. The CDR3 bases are TGCGCCAGCAGCCGGGACCAGGCGGAGACCCAGTACTTC. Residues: CASSRDQAETQYF. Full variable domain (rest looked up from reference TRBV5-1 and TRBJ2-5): KAGVTQTPRYLIKTRGQQVTLSCSPISGHRSVSWYQQTPGQGLQFLFEYFSETQRNKGNFPGRFSGRQFSNSRSEMNVSTLELGDSALYLCASSRDQAETQYFGPGTRLLVL.

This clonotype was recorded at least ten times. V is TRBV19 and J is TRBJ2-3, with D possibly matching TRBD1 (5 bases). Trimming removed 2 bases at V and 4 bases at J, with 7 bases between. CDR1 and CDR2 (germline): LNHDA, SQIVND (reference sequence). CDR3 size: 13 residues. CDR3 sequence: CASSIQGADTQYF. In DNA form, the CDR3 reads TGTGCCAGTAGTATACAGGGCGCAGATACGCAGTATTTT.

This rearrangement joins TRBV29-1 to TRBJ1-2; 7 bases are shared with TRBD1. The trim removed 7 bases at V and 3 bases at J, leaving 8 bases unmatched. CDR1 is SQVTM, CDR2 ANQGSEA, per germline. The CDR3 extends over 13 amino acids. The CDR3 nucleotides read TGCAGCGCCTCACAGGGGACCTACTATGGCTACACCTTC. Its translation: CSASQGTYYGYTF.

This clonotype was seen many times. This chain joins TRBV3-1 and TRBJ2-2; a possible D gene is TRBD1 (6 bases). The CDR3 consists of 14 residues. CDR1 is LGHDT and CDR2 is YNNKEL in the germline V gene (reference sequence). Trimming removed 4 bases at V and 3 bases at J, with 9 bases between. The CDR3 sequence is CASSPPGDTGELFF. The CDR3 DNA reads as TGTGCCAGCAGCCCCCCAGGGGACACCGGGGAGCTGTTTTTT.

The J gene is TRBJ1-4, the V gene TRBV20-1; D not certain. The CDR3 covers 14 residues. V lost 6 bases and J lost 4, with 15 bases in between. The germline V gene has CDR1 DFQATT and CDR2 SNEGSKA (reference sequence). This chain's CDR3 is CSAQKDRNNEKLFF. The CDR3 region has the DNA TGCAGTGCCCAAAAGGACCGAAATAATGAAAAACTGTTTTTT.